This is a list of T cell receptor beta chains from one sample in a study of post-analysis software for immune sequencing data. TCRdb re-derived calls from the PCR reads in MiXCR, one entry per CDR3 protein. The table lists 820,000 or so distinct CDR3 sequences, roughly half of them singletons. The specimen was blood. These receptors originate from a girl under 18 with multiple sclerosis. The CDR3 runs from the conserved cysteine through the conserved F or W. The D gene is left open where the match is weak. Size is omitted from some rows. Given values are once, few, many or a class for expanded clones.

CDR3nt: TGTGCCAGCAGTGACCAAGCGGGAGGGATCACAGATACGCAGTATTTT
CDR3aa: CASSDQAGGITDTQYF
v_gene: TRBV6-4
j_gene: TRBJ2-3
abundance: -
d_gene: TRBD2

CDR3nt: TGTGCCAGCAGCTTAATAGGTCTAGCGGGAGGGCCTGGGTACGAGCAGTACTTC
CDR3aa: CASSLIGLAGGPGYEQYF
v_gene: TRBV11-2
j_gene: TRBJ2-7
abundance: -
d_gene: TRBD2

CDR3nt: TGTGCCAGCAGACGGGACAGACAAAACATTCAGTACTTC
CDR3aa: CASRRDRQNIQYF
v_gene: TRBV28
j_gene: TRBJ2-4
abundance: -
d_gene: TRBD1

CDR3nt: TGTGCCAGCAGCCTTGGGACTAGAAACGAGCAGTACTTC
CDR3aa: CASSLGTRNEQYF
v_gene: TRBV3-1
j_gene: TRBJ2-7
abundance: few
d_gene: TRBD2

CDR3nt: TGCGCCAGCAGCCAAGGGTGGGTAGGGACCAATCAGCCCCAGCATTTT
CDR3aa: CASSQGWVGTNQPQHF
v_gene: TRBV4-1
j_gene: TRBJ1-5
abundance: -
d_gene: -

CDR3nt: TGTGCCAGCAGCTTAAAACGGCTTAGGAGCACAGATACGCAGTATTTT
CDR3aa: CASSLKRLRSTDTQYF
v_gene: TRBV7-6
j_gene: TRBJ2-3
abundance: -
d_gene: -

CDR3nt: TGCAGTGCTAGGATGGTAGGGGGCTACCGTGATACGCAGTATTTT
CDR3aa: CSARMVGGYRDTQYF
v_gene: TRBV20-1
j_gene: TRBJ2-3
abundance: -
d_gene: TRBD1

CDR3nt: TGTGCCAGCAAGACCGAGCCTTACTCCTACGAGCAGTACTTC
CDR3aa: CASKTEPYSYEQYF
v_gene: TRBV2
j_gene: TRBJ2-7
abundance: -
d_gene: -

CDR3nt: TGCGCCAGCAGCCCCGAGTATTCCTACGAGCAGTACTTC
CDR3aa: CASSPEYSYEQYF
v_gene: TRBV4-1
j_gene: TRBJ2-7
abundance: few
d_gene: -

CDR3nt: TGCGCCAGCAGCCAAGTTACAGTCACAGATACGCAGTATTTT
CDR3aa: CASSQVTVTDTQYF
v_gene: TRBV4-1
j_gene: TRBJ2-3
abundance: -
d_gene: -

CDR3nt: TGTGCCAGCAGCCAAACTCTTCCAGCAGGCTACACCTTC
CDR3aa: CASSQTLPAGYTF
v_gene: TRBV16
j_gene: TRBJ1-2
abundance: few
d_gene: -

CDR3nt: TGTGCCAGCAGCCTCACCAGGACTATGGACTACGAGCAGTACTTC
CDR3aa: CASSLTRTMDYEQYF
v_gene: TRBV14
j_gene: TRBJ2-7
abundance: -
d_gene: -

CDR3nt: TGTGCCAGCAGCTTCTTTGGGCGGACCCAGTACTTC
CDR3aa: CASSFFGRTQYF
v_gene: TRBV7-9
j_gene: TRBJ2-5
abundance: -
d_gene: -

CDR3nt: TGTGCCAGCAGCTTGAGGGTTGGGGACAGTGATCTGTTTTTT
CDR3aa: CASSLRVGDSDLFF
v_gene: TRBV5-4
j_gene: TRBJ2-2
abundance: -
d_gene: TRBD1

CDR3nt: TGCAGCGTTGAACGCCAGGGCAGGGAGACCCAGTACTTC
CDR3aa: CSVERQGRETQYF
v_gene: TRBV29-1
j_gene: TRBJ2-5
abundance: -
d_gene: -

CDR3nt: TGTGCCAGCAGTGACGCTCAGGGGGTCTACGAGCAGTACTTC
CDR3aa: CASSDAQGVYEQYF
v_gene: TRBV6-6
j_gene: TRBJ2-7
abundance: few
d_gene: TRBD1

CDR3nt: TGCAGTGCTTGGGACAGGGGGACCTACGAGCAGTACTTC
CDR3aa: CSAWDRGTYEQYF
v_gene: TRBV20-1
j_gene: TRBJ2-7
abundance: -
d_gene: TRBD1

CDR3nt: TGTGCCAGCAGCTACCAGGGAGGAGATACTGAAGCTTTCTTT
CDR3aa: CASSYQGGDTEAFF
v_gene: TRBV11-2
j_gene: TRBJ1-1
abundance: few
d_gene: -

CDR3nt: TGTGCCAGCAGCCCACCTATGGGACTAGCGGGAGACGAGCAGTACTTC
CDR3aa: CASSPPMGLAGDEQYF
v_gene: TRBV7-9
j_gene: TRBJ2-7
abundance: -
d_gene: TRBD2

CDR3nt: TGTGCCAGCAGCAGACGGGCCTTAAATTCACCCCTCCACTTT
CDR3aa: CASSRRALNSPLHF
v_gene: TRBV13
j_gene: TRBJ1-6
abundance: -
d_gene: -

CDR3nt: TGCAGTGCAGAGCCTAGAGCGGGAGGGGCAGATACGCAGTATTTT
CDR3aa: CSAEPRAGGADTQYF
v_gene: TRBV20-1
j_gene: TRBJ2-3
abundance: -
d_gene: TRBD2

CDR3nt: TGTGCCAGCAGTAAGCAGGGCTGGGGCTACACCTTC
CDR3aa: CASSKQGWGYTF
v_gene: TRBV12-3/TRBV12-4
j_gene: TRBJ1-2
abundance: -
d_gene: -

CDR3nt: TGCAGTGGAGAGGTGCAAGAGACCCAGTACTTC
CDR3aa: CSGEVQETQYF
v_gene: TRBV20-1
j_gene: TRBJ2-5
abundance: -
d_gene: -

CDR3nt: TGCGCCAGCAGCTTGGCCCTCGGGGACTATCCTGAGCAGTTCTTC
CDR3aa: CASSLALGDYPEQFF
v_gene: TRBV5-1
j_gene: TRBJ2-1
abundance: few
d_gene: TRBD2

CDR3nt: TGTGCCAGCAGCTTAGAGCCTAGCGGGAGGGTTAGCACAGATACGCAGTATTTT
CDR3aa: CASSLEPSGRVSTDTQYF
v_gene: TRBV11-2
j_gene: TRBJ2-3
abundance: -
d_gene: TRBD2

CDR3nt: TGCGCCAGCAGCTCCGGGCAGTACCTGGAGACCCAGTACTTC
CDR3aa: CASSSGQYLETQYF
v_gene: TRBV5-1
j_gene: TRBJ2-5
abundance: -
d_gene: -

CDR3nt: TGTGCCACCACGAGCGGCCTCCTAGCCAAAAACATTCAGTACTTC
CDR3aa: CATTSGLLAKNIQYF
v_gene: TRBV12-3/TRBV12-4
j_gene: TRBJ2-4
abundance: few
d_gene: -

CDR3nt: TGCGCCAGCAGCTTGGGTCCAGGCTCGGATACGCAGTATTTT
CDR3aa: CASSLGPGSDTQYF
v_gene: TRBV5-1
j_gene: TRBJ2-3
abundance: few
d_gene: -

CDR3nt: TGTGCCAGCAGCGGAGCCTTGAACACTGAAGCTTTCTTT
CDR3aa: CASSGALNTEAFF
v_gene: TRBV9
j_gene: TRBJ1-1
abundance: -
d_gene: -

CDR3nt: TGCGCCAGCAGCCAAATTGGTTGGCGACAAAAGACCCAGTACTTC
CDR3aa: CASSQIGWRQKTQYF
v_gene: TRBV4-1
j_gene: TRBJ2-5
abundance: few
d_gene: -

CDR3nt: TGCAGCGTCGCCGGGACAGGGGTTTTTGGTGGGGCCAACGTCCTGACTTTC
CDR3aa: CSVAGTGVFGGANVLTF
v_gene: TRBV29-1
j_gene: TRBJ2-6
abundance: -
d_gene: TRBD1

CDR3nt: TGTGCCAGCAGCCCGGGCTTGGGGGGCGGAGAGACCCAGTACTTC
CDR3aa: CASSPGLGGGETQYF
v_gene: TRBV11-2
j_gene: TRBJ2-5
abundance: -
d_gene: -

CDR3nt: TGTGCCAGCAGCCTATTACTGACAGGGGCCTACGAGCAGTACTTC
CDR3aa: CASSLLLTGAYEQYF
v_gene: TRBV5-6
j_gene: TRBJ2-7
abundance: -
d_gene: TRBD1

CDR3nt: TGTGCCAGCAGCTTGGAGTCGAGGGGAACGGACAATGAGCAGTTCTTC
CDR3aa: CASSLESRGTDNEQFF
v_gene: TRBV5-5
j_gene: TRBJ2-1
abundance: -
d_gene: -

CDR3nt: TGCGGCGCGTTGGCAAGAGGATATAATTCACCCCTCCACTTT
CDR3aa: CGALARGYNSPLHF
v_gene: TRBV20-1
j_gene: TRBJ1-6
abundance: -
d_gene: -

CDR3nt: TGTGCCAGCAGCTCCTACCGGGGCCAGGGGGCCGATGAGCAGTTCTTC
CDR3aa: CASSSYRGQGADEQFF
v_gene: TRBV11-2
j_gene: TRBJ2-1
abundance: -
d_gene: TRBD1

CDR3nt: TGCGCCAGCAGCACAGCCTCCAGCTCCTACGAGCAGTACTTC
CDR3aa: CASSTASSSYEQYF
v_gene: TRBV5-1
j_gene: TRBJ2-7
abundance: -
d_gene: -

CDR3nt: TGTGCCAGCAGCCACCAGCGGGAGATCTACGAGCAGTACTTC
CDR3aa: CASSHQREIYEQYF
v_gene: TRBV4-2
j_gene: TRBJ2-7
abundance: -
d_gene: TRBD2

CDR3nt: TGTGCCAGCAGGCTTCGACCGGGACGGATCAGCTCTGGGGCCAACGTCCTGACTTTC
CDR3aa: CASRLRPGRISSGANVLTF
v_gene: TRBV6-8
j_gene: TRBJ2-6
abundance: -
d_gene: -

CDR3nt: TGTGGGGGTATTATGAACACTGAAGCTTTCTTT
CDR3aa: CGGIMNTEAFF
v_gene: TRBV20-1
j_gene: TRBJ1-1
abundance: -
d_gene: -

CDR3nt: TGCAGTGCCCAGACCGGGACACCCTACAATGAGCAGTTCTTC
CDR3aa: CSAQTGTPYNEQFF
v_gene: TRBV20-1
j_gene: TRBJ2-1
abundance: -
d_gene: -

CDR3nt: TGTGCCAGCAGCGCGCGGACGGCGGGGAGCCAAGAGACCCAGTACTTC
CDR3aa: CASSARTAGSQETQYF
v_gene: TRBV7-9
j_gene: TRBJ2-5
abundance: few
d_gene: -

CDR3nt: TGCAGCGTCGAACTAGCGGATACGCAGTATTTT
CDR3aa: CSVELADTQYF
v_gene: TRBV29-1
j_gene: TRBJ2-3
abundance: -
d_gene: TRBD2

CDR3nt: TGTGCCAGCAGTTTAAGGGCTAGTAATGAGCAGTTCTTC
CDR3aa: CASSLRASNEQFF
v_gene: TRBV28
j_gene: TRBJ2-1
abundance: -
d_gene: -

CDR3nt: TGTGCCAGCAGTGAACAGGGAACCGGATACGAGCAGTACTTC
CDR3aa: CASSEQGTGYEQYF
v_gene: TRBV2
j_gene: TRBJ2-7
abundance: few
d_gene: -